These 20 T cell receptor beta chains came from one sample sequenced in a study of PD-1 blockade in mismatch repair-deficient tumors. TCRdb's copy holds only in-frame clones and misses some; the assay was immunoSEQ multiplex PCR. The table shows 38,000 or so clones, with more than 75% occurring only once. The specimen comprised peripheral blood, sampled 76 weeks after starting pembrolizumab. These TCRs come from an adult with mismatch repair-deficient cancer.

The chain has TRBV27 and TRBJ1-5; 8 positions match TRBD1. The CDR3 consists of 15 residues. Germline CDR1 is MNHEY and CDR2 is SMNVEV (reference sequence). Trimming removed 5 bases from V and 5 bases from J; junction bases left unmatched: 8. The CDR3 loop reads CASSPSGQAYQPQHF. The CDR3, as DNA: TGTGCCAGCAGTCCCTCGGGACAGGCCTATCAGCCCCAGCATTTT.

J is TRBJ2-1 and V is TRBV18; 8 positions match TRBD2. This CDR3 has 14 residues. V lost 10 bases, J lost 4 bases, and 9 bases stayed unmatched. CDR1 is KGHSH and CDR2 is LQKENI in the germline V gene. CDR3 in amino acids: CANKPSGGYNEQFF. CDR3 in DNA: TGTGCCAATAAACCTTCGGGAGGGTACAATGAGCAGTTCTTC. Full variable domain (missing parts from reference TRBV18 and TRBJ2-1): NAGVMQNPRHLVRRRGQEARLRCSPMKGHSHVYWYRQLPEEGLKFMVYLQKENIIDESGMPKERFSAEFPKEGPSILRIQQVVRGDSAAYFCANKPSGGYNEQFFGPGTRLTVL.

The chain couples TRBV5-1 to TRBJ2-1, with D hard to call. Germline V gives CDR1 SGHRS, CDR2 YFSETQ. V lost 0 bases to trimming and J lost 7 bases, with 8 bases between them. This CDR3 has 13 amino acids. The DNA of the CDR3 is TGCGCCAGCAGCTTGGGACCCCTGAATGAGCAGTTCTTC. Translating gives CASSLGPLNEQFF.

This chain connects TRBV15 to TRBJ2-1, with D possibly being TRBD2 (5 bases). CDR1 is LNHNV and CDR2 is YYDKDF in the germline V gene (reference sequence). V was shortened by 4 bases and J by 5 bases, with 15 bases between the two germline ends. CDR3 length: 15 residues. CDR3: CATSTVISADNEQFF. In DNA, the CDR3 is TGTGCCACCAGCACAGTCATTAGCGCGGACAATGAGCAGTTCTTC.

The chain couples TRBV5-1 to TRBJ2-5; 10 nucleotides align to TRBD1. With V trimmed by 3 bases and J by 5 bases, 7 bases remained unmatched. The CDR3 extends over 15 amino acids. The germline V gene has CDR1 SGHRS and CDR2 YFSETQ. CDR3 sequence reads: CASSYRGQGSETQYF. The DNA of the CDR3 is TGCGCCAGCAGCTACCGGGGACAGGGGAGTGAGACCCAGTACTTC.

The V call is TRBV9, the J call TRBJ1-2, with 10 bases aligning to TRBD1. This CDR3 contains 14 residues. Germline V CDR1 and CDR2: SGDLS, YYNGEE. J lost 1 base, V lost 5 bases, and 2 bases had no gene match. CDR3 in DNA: TGTGCCAGCAGAAGGACAGGGGGTAACTATGGCTACACCTTC. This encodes CASRRTGGNYGYTF.

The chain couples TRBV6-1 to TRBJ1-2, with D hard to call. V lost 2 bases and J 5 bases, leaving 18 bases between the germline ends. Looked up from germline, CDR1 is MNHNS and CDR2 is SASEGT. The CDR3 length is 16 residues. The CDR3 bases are TGTGCCAGCAGTGAAATGGCCGACTATTTTGGTTATGGCTACACCTTC. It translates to CASSEMADYFGYGYTF.

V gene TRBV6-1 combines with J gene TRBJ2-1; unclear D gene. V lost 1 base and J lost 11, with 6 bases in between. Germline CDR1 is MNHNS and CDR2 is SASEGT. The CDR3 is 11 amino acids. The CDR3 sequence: CASSEGSQQFF. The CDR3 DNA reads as TGTGCCAGCAGTGAAGGGTCGCAGCAGTTCTTC.

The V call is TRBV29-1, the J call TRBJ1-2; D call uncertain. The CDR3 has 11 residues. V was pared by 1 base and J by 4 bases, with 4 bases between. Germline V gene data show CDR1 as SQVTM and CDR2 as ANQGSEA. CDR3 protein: CSVEGSYGYTF. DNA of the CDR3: TGCAGCGTTGAAGGGTCCTATGGCTACACCTTC.

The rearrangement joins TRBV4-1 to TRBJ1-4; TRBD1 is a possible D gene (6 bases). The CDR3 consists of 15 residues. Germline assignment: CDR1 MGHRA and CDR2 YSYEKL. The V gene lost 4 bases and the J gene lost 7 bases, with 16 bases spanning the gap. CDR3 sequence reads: CASSPTGGQGEKLFF. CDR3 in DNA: TGCGCCAGCAGCCCGACCGGGGGGCAGGGTGAAAAACTGTTTTTT.

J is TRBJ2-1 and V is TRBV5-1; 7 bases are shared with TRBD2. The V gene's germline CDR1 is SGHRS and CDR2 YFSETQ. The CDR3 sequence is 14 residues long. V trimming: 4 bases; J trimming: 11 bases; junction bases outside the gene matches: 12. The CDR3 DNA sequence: TGCGCCAGCAGCGAGTCGGCTAGCGGCCATAAGCAGTTCTTC. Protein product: CASSESASGHKQFF.

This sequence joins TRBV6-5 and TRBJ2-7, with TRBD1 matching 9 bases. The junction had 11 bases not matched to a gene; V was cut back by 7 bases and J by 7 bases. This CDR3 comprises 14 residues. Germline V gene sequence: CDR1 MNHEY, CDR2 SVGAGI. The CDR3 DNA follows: TGTGCCAGCAACCCGGGACAGGGTCTCTGGGAGCAGTACTTC. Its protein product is CASNPGQGLWEQYF.

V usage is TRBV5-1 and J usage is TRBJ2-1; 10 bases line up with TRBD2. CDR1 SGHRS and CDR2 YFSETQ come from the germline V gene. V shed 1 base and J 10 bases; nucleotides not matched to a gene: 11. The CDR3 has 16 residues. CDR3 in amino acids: CASSLPGLASVGEQFF. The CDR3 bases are TGCGCCAGCAGCTTGCCGGGACTAGCGTCAGTAGGGGAGCAGTTCTTC.

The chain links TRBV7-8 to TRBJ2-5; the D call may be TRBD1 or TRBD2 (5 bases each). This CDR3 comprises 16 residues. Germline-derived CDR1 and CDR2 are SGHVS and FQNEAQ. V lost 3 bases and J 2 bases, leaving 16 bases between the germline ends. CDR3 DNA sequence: TGTGCCAGCAGCTTGGGGGTCTGGGGCGGGCAAGAGACCCAGTACTTC. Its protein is CASSLGVWGGQETQYF.

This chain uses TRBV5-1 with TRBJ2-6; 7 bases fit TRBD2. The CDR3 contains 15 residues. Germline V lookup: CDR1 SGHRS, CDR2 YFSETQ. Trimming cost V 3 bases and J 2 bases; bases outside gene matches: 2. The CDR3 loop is CASSSRGTGANVLTF. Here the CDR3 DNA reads TGCGCCAGCAGCTCGCGGGGGACTGGGGCCAACGTCCTGACTTTC.

CDR3 in amino acids: CASSMRGNQPQHF. CDR3 bases: TGTGCCAGTAGTATGCGGGGCAATCAGCCCCAGCATTTT. The rearrangement uses TRBV19 and TRBJ1-5; D gene uncertain. The CDR3 extends over 13 amino acids. The V gene's germline CDR1 is LNHDA and CDR2 SQIVND (reference sequence). Trimming removed 3 bases at V and 2 bases at J, with 5 bases between.

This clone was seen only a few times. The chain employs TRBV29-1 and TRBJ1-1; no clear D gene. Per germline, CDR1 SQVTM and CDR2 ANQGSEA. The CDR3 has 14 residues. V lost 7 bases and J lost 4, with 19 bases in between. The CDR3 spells CSAIRTGKGTEAFF. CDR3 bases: TGCAGCGCTATCAGGACGGGAAAAGGCACTGAAGCTTTCTTT.

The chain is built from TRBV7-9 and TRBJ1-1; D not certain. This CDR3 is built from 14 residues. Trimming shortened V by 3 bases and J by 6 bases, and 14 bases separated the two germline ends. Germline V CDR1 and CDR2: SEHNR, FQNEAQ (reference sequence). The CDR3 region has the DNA TGTGCCAGCAGCTTGGGCGGGAGTAACGCTGAAGCTTTCTTT. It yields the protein CASSLGGSNAEAFF. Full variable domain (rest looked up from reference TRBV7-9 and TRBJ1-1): DTGVSQNPRHKITKRGQNVTFRCDPISEHNRLYWYRQTLGQGPEFLTYFQNEAQLEKSRLLSDRFSAERPKGSFSTLEIQRTEQGDSAMYLCASSLGGSNAEAFFGQGTRLTVV.

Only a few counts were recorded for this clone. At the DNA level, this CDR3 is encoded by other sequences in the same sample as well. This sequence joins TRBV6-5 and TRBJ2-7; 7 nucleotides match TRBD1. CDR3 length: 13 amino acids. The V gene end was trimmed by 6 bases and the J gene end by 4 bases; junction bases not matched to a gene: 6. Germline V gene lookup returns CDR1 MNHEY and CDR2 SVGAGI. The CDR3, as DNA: TGTGCCAGCAGCCCCAGGGGGTCATACGAGCAGTACTTC. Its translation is CASSPRGSYEQYF.

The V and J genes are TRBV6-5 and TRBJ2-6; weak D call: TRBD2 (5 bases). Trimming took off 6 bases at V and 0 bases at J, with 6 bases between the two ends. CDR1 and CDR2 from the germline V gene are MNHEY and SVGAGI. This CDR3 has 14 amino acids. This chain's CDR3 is CASSRDSGANVLTF. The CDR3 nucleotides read TGTGCCAGCAGCCGGGACTCTGGGGCCAACGTCCTGACTTTC.